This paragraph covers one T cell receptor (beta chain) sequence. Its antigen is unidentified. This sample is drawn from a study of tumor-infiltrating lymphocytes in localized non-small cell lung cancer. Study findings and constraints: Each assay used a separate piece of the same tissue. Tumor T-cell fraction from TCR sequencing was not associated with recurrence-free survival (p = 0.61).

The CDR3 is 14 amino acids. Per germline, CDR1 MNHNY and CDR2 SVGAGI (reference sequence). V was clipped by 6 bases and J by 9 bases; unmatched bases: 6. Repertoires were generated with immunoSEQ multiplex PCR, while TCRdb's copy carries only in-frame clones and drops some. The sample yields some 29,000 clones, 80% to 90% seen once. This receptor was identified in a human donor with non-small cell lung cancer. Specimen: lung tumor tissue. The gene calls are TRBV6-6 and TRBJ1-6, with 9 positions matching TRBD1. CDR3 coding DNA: TGTGCCAGCAGGGGACAGGGTTCCGGTTCACCCCTCCACTTT. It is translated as CASRGQGSGSPLHF.